Listed below are T cell receptor beta chains from one sample, sequenced in a study of cytomegalovirus exposure and HLA in healthy donors. Some clones are missing from TCRdb's copy, which holds only in-frame ones; the method was immunoSEQ multiplex PCR. The table has more than 95,000 clones, about 84% seen once; the top ten hold around 4%. Sequencing was carried out using PBMCs. These TCRs come from a man aged 40-49 years in good health and CMV-seronegative. Each CDR3 is given with its conserved first and last residue. D genes are given only for firm matches. Some rows mark clone size as missing; the rest say once, few, many or name a class of expanded clone.

j_gene	d_gene	abundance	v_gene	CDR3aa	CDR3nt
TRBJ1-1	.	.	TRBV19	CASSRQAKTNTEAFF	TGTGCCAGTAGTAGACAGGCTAAGACGAACACTGAAGCTTTCTTT
TRBJ2-1	.	once	TRBV7-2	CASSSRTELGGEQFF	TGTGCCAGCAGCTCTCGGACAGAGTTAGGGGGTGAGCAGTTCTTC
TRBJ1-2	.	.	TRBV6-5	CASSYSITRGTYTF	TGTGCCAGCAGTTACTCGATCACGAGGGGGACCTACACCTTC
TRBJ1-1	TRBD1	.	TRBV4-3	CASSKARQGPGEAFF	TGCGCCAGCAGCAAAGCCAGACAGGGACCGGGTGAAGCTTTCTTT
TRBJ2-7	TRBD1	.	TRBV5-6	CASSLEGTGWAYEQYF	TGTGCCAGCAGCTTGGAGGGGACAGGGTGGGCCTACGAGCAGTACTTC
TRBJ2-2	TRBD2	.	TRBV28	CASILGGGRAGELFF	TGTGCCAGCATCCTAGGCGGGGGAAGGGCCGGGGAGCTGTTTTTT
TRBJ2-7	TRBD2	.	TRBV7-2	CASSYSGGEYYEQYF	TGTGCCAGCAGCTATAGCGGGGGGGAGTATTACGAGCAGTACTTC
TRBJ1-2	.	once	TRBV25-1	CASSDSGGRNYGYTF	TGTGCCAGCAGTGATTCGGGGGGAAGAAACTATGGCTACACCTTC
TRBJ1-2	TRBD1	.	TRBV7-9	CASSLNRGGGYTF	TGTGCCAGCAGCTTAAACAGGGGTGGCGGCTACACCTTC
TRBJ1-4	TRBD1	.	TRBV5-1	CASSLELQGAGEKLFF	TGCGCCAGCAGCTTGGAATTGCAGGGGGCGGGTGAAAAACTGTTTTTT
TRBJ2-7	TRBD1	once	TRBV6-5	CASTPGGTGSVEQYF	TGTGCCAGCACCCCCGGGGGGACAGGGTCGGTCGAGCAGTACTTC
TRBJ2-1	.	.	TRBV11-3	CASSRGGDGYNEQFF	TGTGCCAGCAGCCGTGGCGGGGACGGCTACAATGAGCAGTTCTTC
TRBJ1-2	.	.	TRBV28	CAARGTNYGYTF	TGTGCTGCAAGGGGTACTAACTATGGCTACACCTTC
TRBJ2-1	TRBD1	.	TRBV14	CASSHDRGPANEQFF	TGTGCCAGCAGCCATGACAGGGGACCGGCGAATGAGCAGTTCTTC
TRBJ2-3	.	.	TRBV4-1	CASALRGGGPTDTQYF	TGCGCCAGCGCACTTCGTGGGGGGGGCCCTACAGATACGCAGTATTTT
TRBJ1-1	.	few	TRBV28	CASGRGGVDTEAFF	TGTGCCAGCGGACGGGGGGGGGTAGACACTGAAGCTTTCTTT